These T cell receptor beta chains were read from a single sample in a study of CD8+CD57+ T cells in acquired aplastic anemia. MiXCR, run by TCRdb on the reads, gives a single entry per CDR3 protein. The table records around 200,000 distinct CDR3 sequences, less than 60% of them present only once. Sequences were obtained from sorted CD4+, CD8+, or CD8+CD57+ T cells (not recorded which) from PBMCs. Receptors were obtained from a human donor with aplastic anemia. CDR3s include the opening cysteine and the closing phenylalanine or tryptophan. A D gene is named only where the DNA matches it firmly. Size tells how often a clone was seen (once, few, many) or the class of an expanded clone, and some rows leave it out.

cdr3_nt	cdr3_aa	d_call	j_call	clone_size	v_call
TGTGCCTGGAGTGACCCGGGGACTAGAAAGACCCAGTACTTC	CAWSDPGTRKTQYF	TRBD2	TRBJ2-5	few	TRBV30
TGTGCCAGCAGCTTAGAGGGCGGTGCGGGAGAGGTGGATACGCAGTATTTT	CASSLEGGAGEVDTQYF	TRBD2	TRBJ2-3	-	TRBV7-6
TGTGCCAGCAGTGACGGATTGACAGGCCCCGAGCAGTACTTC	CASSDGLTGPEQYF	-	TRBJ2-7	-	TRBV2
TGCGCCAGCAGCAAGGGGCCGAACTACGAGCAGTACTTC	CASSKGPNYEQYF	-	TRBJ2-7	-	TRBV5-1
TGTGCCAGCAGCTCCTGGGACAGGGGCGCTAACTATGGCTACACCTTC	CASSSWDRGANYGYTF	TRBD1	TRBJ1-2	once	TRBV7-3
TGTGCCACCAGTGACACCATCTATGGCTACACCTTC	CATSDTIYGYTF	-	TRBJ1-2	few	TRBV24-1
TGTGCCAGTAGTATAGGTAACAACAATGAGCAGTTCTTC	CASSIGNNNEQFF	-	TRBJ2-1	-	TRBV19
TGCGCCACCGGGACAGGGGGCCCGAGCTCTGGAAACACCATATATTTT	CATGTGGPSSGNTIYF	TRBD1	TRBJ1-3	many	TRBV10-1
TGCGCCAGCAGTTACACGAACACCGAGGAGCTGTTTTTT	CASSYTNTEELFF	-	TRBJ2-2	once	TRBV5-1
TGTGCCAGCAGTGAACGGTCCCGGCACACTGAAGCTTTCTTT	CASSERSRHTEAFF	-	TRBJ1-1	-	TRBV2
TGTGCCAGCAGTTCTAGCGGGGGGGGGAACTACGAGCAGTACTTC	CASSSSGGGNYEQYF	TRBD2	TRBJ2-7	many	TRBV12-3/TRBV12-4
TGTGCCAGCAGTTACTCGAAAATCTCCTACGAGCAGTACTTC	CASSYSKISYEQYF	-	TRBJ2-7	many	TRBV6-5
TGTGCCAGCAGTCGGACAGGGAACAATTCACCCCTCCACTTT	CASSRTGNNSPLHF	TRBD1	TRBJ1-6	many	TRBV6-1
TGTGCCAGTAGTTTCGGAGTGGGGGAGCAGTACTTC	CASSFGVGEQYF	-	TRBJ2-7	many	TRBV19
TGTGCCAGCAGCGTCATTTCGGCGGGGGCTAACTCTGGGGCCAACGTCCTGACTTTC	CASSVISAGANSGANVLTF	-	TRBJ2-6	-	TRBV9
TGCAGTGCCCCTTACGCGGGACAGGGCGGTTCACCCCTCCACTTT	CSAPYAGQGGSPLHF	TRBD1	TRBJ1-6	-	TRBV20-1
TGTGCCTGCAGCTTAATCGGGGGCCCCTACGAGCAGTACTTC	CACSLIGGPYEQYF	-	TRBJ2-7	-	TRBV7-2
TGTGCCAGCAGTACTCGAGGTGGCGAGCAGTACTTC	CASSTRGGEQYF	-	TRBJ2-7	many	TRBV6-5
TGTGCCAGCAGCCCGACTTCACTAGCGGACAATGAGCAGTTCTTC	CASSPTSLADNEQFF	TRBD2	TRBJ2-1	-	TRBV3-1
TGTGCCACCATGCGTACAGTGAACACAGATACGCAGTATTTT	CATMRTVNTDTQYF	-	TRBJ2-3	-	TRBV24-1
TGTGCCAGCAGTCCTCGACAGGGTCCAGATACGCAGTATTTT	CASSPRQGPDTQYF	TRBD1	TRBJ2-3	many	TRBV12-3/TRBV12-4
TGCAGCGTTGCCAGGGGCGGCGAAGAGACCCAGTACTTC	CSVARGGEETQYF	-	TRBJ2-5	-	TRBV29-1
TGTGCCAGCAGTTACCCCGACACTACCTACGAGCAGTACTTC	CASSYPDTTYEQYF	-	TRBJ2-7	-	TRBV6-2/TRBV6-3
TGCAGCGCTGACCCCATAGGGGAGACCCAGTACTTC	CSADPIGETQYF	-	TRBJ2-5	once	TRBV29-1
TGCGCCAGCAGCACGAGCCCAGGGATCGAGCAGTACTTC	CASSTSPGIEQYF	-	TRBJ2-7	many	TRBV5-1
TGTGCCAGCAGCTTAGGACAGCGGGCCGTCTTTTTC	CASSLGQRAVFF	-	TRBJ2-1	many	TRBV7-2
TGTGCCAGCACGACAGCGATGTATGGCTACACCTTC	CASTTAMYGYTF	-	TRBJ1-2	few	TRBV2
TGTGCCAGCAGCTCCGCCCGGACAGGGGGACAAGAGACCCAGTACTTC	CASSSARTGGQETQYF	TRBD1	TRBJ2-5	many	TRBV5-4
TGTGCCAGCAAGGGGATCATGGGTCTAACCTACGAGCAGTACTTC	CASKGIMGLTYEQYF	-	TRBJ2-7	-	TRBV6-1
TGCAGTATTAGGACACCGGATTCACCCCTCCACTTT	CSIRTPDSPLHF	-	TRBJ1-6	-	TRBV20-1
TGCGCCAGCAGCTTACAGGGTAATGAAAAACTGTTTTTT	CASSLQGNEKLFF	-	TRBJ1-4	many	TRBV5-1
TGTGCCATCAGTGGGGGGGTTACGAGGGATCAGCCCCAGCATTTT	CAISGGVTRDQPQHF	-	TRBJ1-5	few	TRBV10-3
TGTGCCAGCAGCGGAAGCGGGGGGACCTACGAGCAGTACTTC	CASSGSGGTYEQYF	TRBD2	TRBJ2-7	-	TRBV5-6
TGTGCCAGCAGCGTTTTTACCGGGGCTAATGAAAAACTGTTTTTT	CASSVFTGANEKLFF	-	TRBJ1-4	many	TRBV9
TGTGCCAGCAGCTTGTGGGTTCCTGAAGCTTTCTTT	CASSLWVPEAFF	-	TRBJ1-1	once	TRBV7-2
TGTGCCAGCAGCTTAGATCAGGGGTGGACCGGGGAGCTGTTTTTT	CASSLDQGWTGELFF	-	TRBJ2-2	-	TRBV11-2
TGCGCCAGCCAGGCGGGGAGTGACTATGGCTACACCTTC	CASQAGSDYGYTF	-	TRBJ1-2	many	TRBV5-1
TGTGCCAGCGGGCGCGAGGGGGGTCTTAATTCACCCCTCCACTTT	CASGREGGLNSPLHF	-	TRBJ1-6	-	TRBV7-6
TGTGCCAGCAGTGAAATACTTCCGGGGAGCTCCTACGAGCAGTACTTC	CASSEILPGSSYEQYF	-	TRBJ2-7	many	TRBV2
TGTGCCAGCAGCGTACTTTCAGGGGGTGGCTACACCTTC	CASSVLSGGGYTF	TRBD1	TRBJ1-2	many	TRBV9
TGTGCCAGCAGCCCACCCAGGGGGGGGTCGGAGACCCAGTACTTC	CASSPPRGGSETQYF	-	TRBJ2-5	many	TRBV7-9
TGCAGCGCCAGAGGGACAGTTTACAATGAGCAGTTCTTC	CSARGTVYNEQFF	TRBD1	TRBJ2-1	once	TRBV29-1
TGTGCCAGCAGACAGGGGGTCGGTGAAGCTTTCTTT	CASRQGVGEAFF	TRBD1	TRBJ1-1	-	TRBV2
TGTGCCAGCAGCCTTAGCGGGGACCCAACCAATGAGCAGTTCTTC	CASSLSGDPTNEQFF	TRBD2	TRBJ2-1	-	TRBV6-8
TGTGCCAGTAGTATTCAGGGGGCGTGGAACACCGGGGAGCTGTTTTTT	CASSIQGAWNTGELFF	TRBD1	TRBJ2-2	many	TRBV19
TGCAGTGTCATCCCGCGGACTAGCAGCCACGAGCAGTACTTC	CSVIPRTSSHEQYF	TRBD2	TRBJ2-7	-	TRBV20-1
TGCGCCAGCAGTGAGTCCGGACAGCCAGCTAACTATGGCTACACCTTC	CASSESGQPANYGYTF	-	TRBJ1-2	-	TRBV10-1
TGCGCCAGCAGCTTGGCCGCGATGACCGGGGAGCTGTTTTTT	CASSLAAMTGELFF	-	TRBJ2-2	many	TRBV5-1
TGCGCCAGCAGCCCGAAGGGAGTGGGGCCCTACACAGATACGCAGTATTTT	CASSPKGVGPYTDTQYF	-	TRBJ2-3	many	TRBV4-1
TGTGCCAGCAGCCGGGGGACTAGCTACGGGACCCAGTACTTC	CASSRGTSYGTQYF	TRBD2	TRBJ2-5	once	TRBV7-9
TGCAGCTTTTGCGACCCCCCAGAGGCGCAGTATTTT	CSFCDPPEAQYF	-	TRBJ2-3	many	TRBV29-1
TGCAGCGTTGTGGGGGGTGGTGGGGGGGCGGGTTACGAGCAGTACTTC	CSVVGGGGGAGYEQYF	-	TRBJ2-7	-	TRBV29-1
TGTGCCAGCAGCTTAGGGTTAGGAGCTGAAGCTTTCTTT	CASSLGLGAEAFF	-	TRBJ1-1	many	TRBV7-3
TGTGCCAGCAGCGCAACAGGGAACACTGAAGCTTTCTTT	CASSATGNTEAFF	-	TRBJ1-1	many	TRBV2